This is a list of T cell receptor beta chains from one sample in a study of shared clonotypes between healthy human individuals. The data were produced by immunoSEQ multiplex PCR, yet TCRdb's version contains in-frame clones alone and is incomplete. Among about 2,500,000 clones listed, 85% to 95% were seen once. Material for sequencing was naive CD4+ T cells sorted from blood. The source of these receptors is a man younger than 30 in good health. Both conserved end residues are part of each CDR3. Each record gives: J gene, clone size, V gene, D gene, CDR3 DNA, CDR3 protein. D genes are given only for firm matches. Not all rows give a size; the values are once, few, many and, for expanded clones, a class.

j_call: TRBJ1-1
clone_size: .
v_call: TRBV27
d_call: .
cdr3_nt: TGTGCCAGCAGCCAGGTCTACCCAAGGACTGAAGCTTTCTTT
cdr3_aa: CASSQVYPRTEAFF

j_call: TRBJ2-5
clone_size: .
v_call: TRBV5-4
d_call: TRBD2
cdr3_nt: TGTGCCAGCAGCTTTCCGGGACTAGCGAACCAAGAGACCCAGTACTTC
cdr3_aa: CASSFPGLANQETQYF

j_call: TRBJ2-5
clone_size: once
v_call: TRBV30
d_call: TRBD1
cdr3_nt: TGTGCCTGCGATGGAACAGGGGGAGAGACCCAGTACTTC
cdr3_aa: CACDGTGGETQYF

j_call: TRBJ2-2
clone_size: once
v_call: TRBV6-5
d_call: .
cdr3_nt: TGTGCCAGCCAAGGGTCCGGGGAGCTGTTTTTT
cdr3_aa: CASQGSGELFF

j_call: TRBJ2-5
clone_size: .
v_call: TRBV7-2
d_call: TRBD2
cdr3_nt: TGTGCCAGCAGCCCCCCCGGCGGGAGGGGGGAGACCCAGTACTTC
cdr3_aa: CASSPPGGRGETQYF

j_call: TRBJ2-5
clone_size: .
v_call: TRBV11-2
d_call: TRBD2
cdr3_nt: TGTGCCAGCAGCTTAGGGACTAGCGGGTACCAAGAGACCCAGTACTTC
cdr3_aa: CASSLGTSGYQETQYF

j_call: TRBJ1-2
clone_size: .
v_call: TRBV7-9
d_call: TRBD1
cdr3_nt: TGTGCCAGCAGCTTAGGACAGGGAGGCTATGGCTACACCTTC
cdr3_aa: CASSLGQGGYGYTF

j_call: TRBJ2-1
clone_size: .
v_call: TRBV11-1
d_call: .
cdr3_nt: TGTGCCAGCAGTGCTGTGGCGTCTAATGAGCAGTTCTTC
cdr3_aa: CASSAVASNEQFF

j_call: TRBJ1-4
clone_size: .
v_call: TRBV7-2
d_call: TRBD1
cdr3_nt: TGTGCCAGCAGCTTTAGGGCAGGGGGCTTCGTAAATGAAAAACTGTTTTTT
cdr3_aa: CASSFRAGGFVNEKLFF

j_call: TRBJ1-3
clone_size: .
v_call: TRBV18
d_call: .
cdr3_nt: TGTGCCAGCTCTCCCTTCTCTGGAAACACCATATATTTT
cdr3_aa: CASSPFSGNTIYF

j_call: TRBJ1-5
clone_size: .
v_call: TRBV28
d_call: TRBD1
cdr3_nt: TGTGCCACGCAGGGGGGTTATCAGCCCCAGCATTTT
cdr3_aa: CATQGGYQPQHF

j_call: TRBJ2-2
clone_size: .
v_call: TRBV6-1
d_call: .
cdr3_nt: TGTGCCAGCAGGACCCCCCAGGGGAACACCGGGGAGCTGTTTTTT
cdr3_aa: CASRTPQGNTGELFF

j_call: TRBJ2-4
clone_size: .
v_call: TRBV11-2
d_call: .
cdr3_nt: TGTGCCAGCAGCTTAGTAATGCGGGTACTAGCCAAAAACATTCAGTACTTC
cdr3_aa: CASSLVMRVLAKNIQYF

j_call: TRBJ1-4
clone_size: .
v_call: TRBV7-2
d_call: .
cdr3_nt: TGTGCCAGCAGCTTATTATTCATGGGGGAAAAACTGTTTTTT
cdr3_aa: CASSLLFMGEKLFF

j_call: TRBJ1-2
clone_size: .
v_call: TRBV29-1
d_call: .
cdr3_nt: TGCAGCGTTCTAAGTACACCATCTGACTACACCTTC
cdr3_aa: CSVLSTPSDYTF

j_call: TRBJ2-2
clone_size: once
v_call: TRBV7-2
d_call: TRBD2
cdr3_nt: TGTGCCAGCAGCTTAGTGGGAGGGACCCCCACCGGGGAGCTGTTTTTT
cdr3_aa: CASSLVGGTPTGELFF

j_call: TRBJ2-2
clone_size: .
v_call: TRBV5-6
d_call: .
cdr3_nt: TGTGCCAGCAGCTTGGTTTTACGTAATTCGAACACCGGGGAGCTGTTTTTT
cdr3_aa: CASSLVLRNSNTGELFF

j_call: TRBJ1-4
clone_size: .
v_call: TRBV15
d_call: .
cdr3_nt: TGTGCCACCAGCAGAGATCTAGCGGACTCTAATGAAAAACTGTTTTTT
cdr3_aa: CATSRDLADSNEKLFF

j_call: TRBJ1-4
clone_size: .
v_call: TRBV7-9
d_call: .
cdr3_nt: TGTGCCAGCAGCTTAACTCTGGAAAAACTGTTTTTT
cdr3_aa: CASSLTLEKLFF

j_call: TRBJ1-2
clone_size: .
v_call: TRBV15
d_call: .
cdr3_nt: TGTGCCACCAGCAGAGATACGGGCAACTATGGCTACACCTTC
cdr3_aa: CATSRDTGNYGYTF

j_call: TRBJ1-6
clone_size: .
v_call: TRBV4-1
d_call: .
cdr3_nt: TGCGCCAGCAGCCCCCGGAGGTCAGATAATTCACCCCTCCACTTT
cdr3_aa: CASSPRRSDNSPLHF

j_call: TRBJ2-7
clone_size: .
v_call: TRBV5-6
d_call: TRBD2
cdr3_nt: TGTGCCAGCAGCTTCCTAAGCGGGATCACCTACGAGCAGTACTTC
cdr3_aa: CASSFLSGITYEQYF

j_call: TRBJ2-5
clone_size: .
v_call: TRBV7-8
d_call: TRBD1
cdr3_nt: TGTGCCAGCAGCTCGGGGGACAGGGAAGAGACCCAGTACTTC
cdr3_aa: CASSSGDREETQYF

j_call: TRBJ1-2
clone_size: .
v_call: TRBV6-5
d_call: TRBD1
cdr3_nt: TGTGCCAGCAGTTACTCAGACAGGGCCTCCGGTGGCTACACCTTC
cdr3_aa: CASSYSDRASGGYTF

j_call: TRBJ2-2
clone_size: .
v_call: TRBV6-6
d_call: .
cdr3_nt: TGTGCCAGCAGGACCCCTTCGGGGTGGACCGGGGAGCTGTTTTTT
cdr3_aa: CASRTPSGWTGELFF

j_call: TRBJ2-1
clone_size: .
v_call: TRBV30
d_call: TRBD2
cdr3_nt: TGTGCCTGTACTAGCGGGGACTACAATGAGCAGTTCTTC
cdr3_aa: CACTSGDYNEQFF

j_call: TRBJ2-5
clone_size: .
v_call: TRBV2
d_call: .
cdr3_nt: TGTGCCAGCAGTTTGGAGTACCAAGAGACCCAGTACTTC
cdr3_aa: CASSLEYQETQYF

j_call: TRBJ1-6
clone_size: .
v_call: TRBV2
d_call: TRBD1
cdr3_nt: TGTGCCAGCAGTGACAACAGGGGCCGTGGTTCACCCCTCCACTTT
cdr3_aa: CASSDNRGRGSPLHF

j_call: TRBJ1-5
clone_size: .
v_call: TRBV18
d_call: .
cdr3_nt: TGTGCCAGCTCACCACAGGGACCCTTTAGCAATCAGCCCCAGCATTTT
cdr3_aa: CASSPQGPFSNQPQHF